This T cell receptor beta chain came from a study of T-cell memory formation after mild COVID-19. Study-level information: Across donors, TCR clusters were largely donor specific.

Via MiXCR, TCRdb re-called the 5' RACE reads, giving one row per CDR3 protein. The sample yields almost 550,000 distinct CDR3 sequences, roughly 20% seen once. This CDR3 region has 15 residues. Germline trimming cut 3 bases from V and 0 bases from J; bases unmatched to any gene: 5. Per germline, CDR1 ENHRY and CDR2 SYGVKD. This clonotype came up a few times. Its antigen remains unknown. The study's findings and limits: Pre-infection memory harbored some responding clones, suggesting cross-reactive memory joined. Contracting CD8+ clones were enriched in EMRA, CD4+ mainly in CM and EM. A balance of CD4 and CD8 characterized clones contracting day 15 to 85, whereas later expanders leaned CD4+.

The rearrangement uses TRBV10-3 and TRBJ2-7, with TRBD1 matching over 7 bases. Sequencing input: PBMCs or a T cell subset sorted from them (not recorded which). The TCR was taken from an adult woman who had mild COVID-19 (a few samples of this study predate the infection). Cell type and time point are not known. CDR3 loop: CAISESGDSSYEQYF. CDR3 nucleotide sequence: TGTGCCATCAGTGAATCCGGGGACAGCTCCTACGAGCAGTACTTC.